Below, 7 T cell receptor beta chains from the same sample are listed, as sequenced in a study of blood T cell repertoires in COVID-19. Assay: immunoSEQ multiplex PCR; the TCRdb copy retains only in-frame clones and omits some. The top ten hold 15% to 20% of the sample, which has tens of thousands of clones, around 91% seen once. The sample taken for sequencing was peripheral blood. The receptors derive from a woman aged 55-69 years with COVID-19, enrolled during active disease.

The V and J genes are TRBV4-1 and TRBJ2-7, with TRBD2 identical over 7 bases. Germline CDR1 MGHRA, CDR2 YSYEKL. V gave up 0 bases and J gave up 4 bases; unmatched junction bases: 15. The CDR3 covers 18 residues. The CDR3 loop reads CASSQDELWSGETYEQYF. CDR3 sequence (DNA): TGCGCCAGCAGCCAAGATGAGTTGTGGAGCGGGGAGACTTACGAGCAGTACTTC.

The sample holds one count of this clone. The chain employs TRBV5-5 and TRBJ2-5; TRBD2 agrees at 9 bases. Germline V lookup: CDR1 SGHKS, CDR2 YYEKEE (reference sequence). The CDR3 is made up of 18 amino acids. Trimming cost V 4 bases and J 5 bases; bases outside gene matches: 18. This CDR3 is CASSAERAGGLRGETQYF. Written as DNA, the CDR3 is TGTGCCAGCAGCGCCGAGCGGGCGGGAGGGCTCCGAGGGGAGACCCAGTACTTC.

The chain combines TRBV9 with TRBJ1-3; D is undetermined. The germline V and J ends were trimmed by 0 bases and 4 bases, with 14 bases remaining between them. CDR3 length: 16 amino acids. Germline V lookup: CDR1 SGDLS, CDR2 YYNGEE. DNA of the CDR3: TGTGCCAGCAGCGTAGGAGTGGGCAGAGTCGGAAACACCATATATTTT. Its protein is CASSVGVGRVGNTIYF.

The chain carries TRBV30 and TRBJ2-7; D is perhaps TRBD1 (6 bases). Per the germline V gene, CDR1 is GTSNPN and CDR2 is SVGIG (reference sequence). CDR3 length equals 13 residues. V was cut by 5 bases and J by 2 bases, with 13 bases left in between. CDR3 coding DNA: TGTGCCTGGGGACAGAAACTAACCTACGAGCAGTACTTC. This gives the protein CAWGQKLTYEQYF.

The rearrangement joins TRBV30 to TRBJ1-4; 10 bases agree with TRBD1. The junction had 6 bases not matched to a gene; V was cut back by 3 bases and J by 8 bases. The germline V gene encodes CDR1 GTSNPN and CDR2 SVGIG (reference sequence). The CDR3 has 14 residues. The CDR3 is CAWSRTGGWEKLFF. DNA for the CDR3: TGTGCCTGGAGCCGGACAGGGGGATGGGAAAAACTGTTTTTT. The entire variable domain, with the rest obtained from reference TRBV30 and TRBJ1-4, is as follows: SQTIHQWPATLVQPVGSPLSLECTVEGTSNPNLYWYRQAAGRGLQLLFYSVGIGQISSEVPQNLSASRPQDRQFILSSKKLLLSDSGFYLCAWSRTGGWEKLFFGSGTQLSVL.

This chain connects TRBV19 to TRBJ1-2; 9 bases fit TRBD1. The germline gives CDR1 LNHDA, CDR2 SQIVND (reference sequence). The CDR3 is made up of 15 amino acids. With V trimmed by 9 bases and J by 3 bases, 11 bases remained unmatched. The CDR3 here is CASKRTGVVDYGYTF. The CDR3 DNA follows: TGTGCCAGCAAGAGGACAGGGGTTGTCGACTATGGCTACACCTTC.

The J gene is TRBJ1-1, the V gene TRBV25-1; D may be TRBD1 (5 bases). V was clipped by 5 bases and J by 1 base, with 14 bases between them. Germline lookup yields CDR1 MGHDK and CDR2 SYGVNS. The CDR3 consists of 15 residues. CDR3 amino acids: CASSIAGLTNTEAFF. CDR3 nucleotides: TGTGCCAGCAGTATCGCAGGGCTGACGAACACTGAAGCTTTCTTT.